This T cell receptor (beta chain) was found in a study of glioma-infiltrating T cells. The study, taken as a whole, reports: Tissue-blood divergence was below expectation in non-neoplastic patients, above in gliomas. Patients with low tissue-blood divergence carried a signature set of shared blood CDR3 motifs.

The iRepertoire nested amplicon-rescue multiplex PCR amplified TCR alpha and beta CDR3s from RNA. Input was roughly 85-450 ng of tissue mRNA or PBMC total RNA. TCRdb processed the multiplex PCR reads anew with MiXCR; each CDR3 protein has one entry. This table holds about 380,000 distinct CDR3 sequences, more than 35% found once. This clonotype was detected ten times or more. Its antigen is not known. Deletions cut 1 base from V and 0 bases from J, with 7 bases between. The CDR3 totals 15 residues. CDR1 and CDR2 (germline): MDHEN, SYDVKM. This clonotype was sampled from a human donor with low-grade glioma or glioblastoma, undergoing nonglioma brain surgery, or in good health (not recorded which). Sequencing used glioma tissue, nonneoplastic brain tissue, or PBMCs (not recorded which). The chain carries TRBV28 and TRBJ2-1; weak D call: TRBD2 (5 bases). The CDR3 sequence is CASSLLGSSYNEQFF. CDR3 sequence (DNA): TGTGCCAGCAGTTTATTGGGGAGCTCCTACAATGAGCAGTTCTTC.